One and the same sample provided the 15 T cell receptor beta chains below, sequenced in a study of beta chain features in type 1 diabetes. cDNA synthesis used the whole RNA isolate, giving expressed TCRB sequences. Repertoires were generated with immunoSEQ multiplex PCR, while TCRdb's copy carries only in-frame clones and drops some. The sample lists hundreds of thousands of clones; 9.5% to 12% were seen once. The sequenced material came from naive CD4+ T cells from blood. These receptors all stem from a woman between 18 and 30 years old in good health.

A few counts support this clone. This chain joins TRBV7-2 and TRBJ2-7; D may be TRBD1 (5 bases). Between the trimmed V and J ends, which lost 2 bases and 2 bases, there was a span of 16 bases. Germline CDR1 is SGHTA and CDR2 is FQGNSA. The CDR3 is made up of 16 amino acids. The CDR3 loop reads CASSLRYRQRTYEQYF. DNA for the CDR3: TGTGCCAGCAGCTTACGCTACCGACAGAGAACCTACGAGCAGTACTTC.

V usage is TRBV9 and J usage is TRBJ2-7; 10 nucleotides align to TRBD1. Per germline, CDR1 SGDLS and CDR2 YYNGEE. The CDR3 contains 13 residues. Germline trimming cut 6 bases from V and 3 bases from J; bases unmatched to any gene: 3. DNA for the CDR3: TGTGCCAGCACCGGGACAGGGGACTACGAGCAGTACTTC. This sequence encodes CASTGTGDYEQYF.

The chain joins TRBV5-1 to TRBJ2-7; D is possibly TRBD1 (6 bases). Trimming shortened V by 4 bases and J by 4 bases, and 15 bases separated the two germline ends. This CDR3 has 14 residues. Looked up from germline, CDR1 is SGHRS and CDR2 is YFSETQ. The CDR3 DNA follows: TGCGCCAGCAGCGAGCAGGGGAGAGGGTACGAGCAGTACGTC. It yields the protein CASSEQGRGYEQYV.

The chain uses TRBV29-1 and TRBJ2-7; D might be TRBD1 (6 bases). Trimming stripped 6 bases from V and 0 bases from J, with 15 bases between. This CDR3 is built from 14 residues. Germline CDR1 and CDR2: SQVTM and ANQGSEA. The CDR3: CSVLQGQGSYEQYF. The CDR3 coding sequence is TGCAGCGTCCTCCAGGGGCAGGGCTCCTACGAGCAGTACTTC.

This clone has a handful of counts. The chain carries TRBV20-1 and TRBJ2-7; D may be TRBD1 (5 bases). The germline CDR1 and CDR2 sequences are DFQATT and SNEGSKA (reference sequence). V shed 8 bases and J shed 5 bases, with 13 bases lying between them. The CDR3 has 11 residues. The CDR3 here is CSLLKGHEQYV. In DNA form, the CDR3 reads TGCAGTCTACTTAAGGGGCACGAGCAGTACGTC.

This clone has a handful of counts. The J gene is TRBJ2-2, the V gene TRBV9; no clear D. V was clipped by 3 bases and J by 5 bases, with 14 bases between them. Germline V gene lookup returns CDR1 SGDLS and CDR2 YYNGEE. The CDR3 is 15 residues long. The CDR3 loop is CASSAETGYTGELFF. Written as DNA, the CDR3 is TGTGCCAGCAGCGCCGAGACGGGCTATACCGGGGAGCTGTTTTTT.

V and J are TRBV14 and TRBJ2-1; D not certain. V was trimmed by 0 bases and J by 2 bases, leaving 11 bases between them. The CDR3 runs to 16 residues. Germline V CDR1 and CDR2: SGHDN, FVKESK. CDR3 amino acids: CASSQEYYGPYNEQFF. CDR3 coding DNA: TGTGCCAGCAGCCAAGAATACTACGGGCCCTACAATGAGCAGTTCTTC.

This rearrangement joins TRBV9 to TRBJ1-3, with 9 bases lining up with TRBD1. The CDR3 sequence is 17 residues long. CDR1 is SGDLS and CDR2 is YYNGEE in the germline V gene. J was trimmed by 7 bases and V by 4 bases; bases with no gene match: 15. The CDR3 reads CASSQDPSGQGRNTIYF. For the CDR3, the DNA is TGTGCCAGCAGCCAAGATCCATCGGGACAGGGAAGGAACACCATATATTTT.

The chain employs TRBV10-3 and TRBJ2-7; D may match TRBD1 or TRBD2 (5 bases each). CDR3 length equals 12 residues. V was shortened by 2 bases and J by 5 bases, with 7 bases between the two germline ends. Germline CDR1 and CDR2: ENHRY and SYGVKD. CDR3 DNA sequence: TGTGCCATCAGTGAGAGAGGGGACGAGCAGTACTTC. As protein: CAISERGDEQYF.

The rearrangement joins TRBV4-3 to TRBJ2-3; D not resolved. The CDR3 totals 15 residues. The V and J ends lost 1 base and 2 bases respectively, with 10 bases between them. The germline V gene encodes CDR1 LGHNA and CDR2 YSLEER. The CDR3 here is CASSQVLPATDTQYF. The CDR3 region has the DNA TGCGCCAGCAGCCAAGTTTTGCCCGCCACAGATACGCAGTATTTT.

V and J are TRBV18 and TRBJ1-2; D remains ambiguous. Germline-derived CDR1 and CDR2 are KGHSH and LQKENI. The CDR3 totals 13 residues. V lost 5 bases and J 0 bases, leaving 7 bases between the germline ends. The CDR3, as DNA: TGTGCCAGCTCATCGGATGCTAACTATGGCTACACCTTC. Translation gives CASSSDANYGYTF.

This chain connects TRBV5-1 to TRBJ2-3; 10 bases fit TRBD1. Germline values: CDR1 SGHRS, CDR2 YFSETQ. V lost 4 bases and J lost 3; bases outside the gene matches: 5. The length of the CDR3 is 15 residues. CDR3 bases: TGCGCCAGCAGCCTCCGGGACAGGGGAACAGATACGCAGTATTTT. Amino acids: CASSLRDRGTDTQYF.

Remarks on this clone: The junction departs from the called germline gene at one end, perhaps through a read error. The rearrangement uses TRBV9 and TRBJ2-1; D is unresolved. Germline CDR1 SGDLS, CDR2 YYNGEE. The CDR3 covers 17 residues. The CDR3 region has the DNA TGTACCAGCAGCGTAGTGGTGGGCAGTCCAACTATCAATGAGCAGTTCTTC. Amino acid sequence: CTSSVVVGSPTINEQFF.

This clone showed up just a few times. This chain connects TRBV30 to TRBJ1-2; D unresolved. The germline V and J ends were trimmed by 4 bases and 4 bases, with 13 bases remaining between them. From germline, CDR1 is GTSNPN and CDR2 SVGIG (reference sequence). CDR3 size: 13 residues. The CDR3 DNA is TGTGCCTGGATGGGCGGACTAGTCTATGGCTACACCTTC. Protein sequence: CAWMGGLVYGYTF. The whole variable domain, filled in from reference TRBV30 and TRBJ1-2, reads SQTIHQWPATLVQPVGSPLSLECTVEGTSNPNLYWYRQAAGRGLQLLFYSVGIGQISSEVPQNLSASRPQDRQFILSSKKLLLSDSGFYLCAWMGGLVYGYTFGSGTRLTVV.

This chain links TRBV14 with TRBJ2-3; TRBD2 aligns across 15 bases. Trimming at V came to 4 bases and at J to 2 bases, leaving 7 bases not matched to a gene. This CDR3 contains 18 residues. CDR1 is SGHDN, CDR2 FVKESK, per germline. In DNA form, the CDR3 reads TGTGCCAGCAGCCTACTAGGACTAGCGGGAGGGCCCACAGATACGCAGTATTTT. The encoded protein is CASSLLGLAGGPTDTQYF.